These 14 T cell receptor beta chains came from one sample sequenced in a study of breast tumors, draining lymph nodes, adjacent tissues. Breast cancer patients provided tissue from their axillary draining lymph nodes. TCRdb recomputed calls from the multiplex PCR reads with MiXCR, one row per CDR3 protein. The sample lists around 290,000 distinct CDR3 sequences; about 33% were seen once. Sequenced input: axillary lymph node tissue. The receptors here all came from a female donor with breast cancer. Some clones in this sample may be carry-over from other donors' samples.

The chain links TRBV20-1 to TRBJ1-3; D is uncertain. V gave up 6 bases and J gave up 7 bases, with 7 bases separating them. Germline lookup yields CDR1 DFQATT and CDR2 SNEGSKA (reference sequence). The CDR3 contains 10 residues. CDR3 in DNA: TGCAGTGCCACCAGGAACACCATATATTTT. Amino acid sequence: CSATRNTIYF.

This clonotype appeared a few times. Lacking the conserved final phenylalanine or tryptophan, this CDR3 likely reflects a read error. This chain connects TRBV9 to TRBJ2-1; TRBD2 agrees at 8 bases. CDR1 is SGDLS, CDR2 YYNGEE, per germline. With 3 bases clipped from V and 4 bases from J, the junction kept 0 bases outside the gene matches. There are 13 residues in the CDR3. The CDR3, as DNA: TGTGCCAGCAGCGCGGGGGGGTACAATGAGCAGTTCTCC. This codes for CASSAGGYNEQFS.

There are many counts of this clonotype. V gene TRBV11-2 combines with J gene TRBJ2-3; either TRBD1 or TRBD2 may supply D (6 bases each). Between the trimmed V and J ends, which lost 2 bases and 0 bases, there was a span of 18 bases. The V gene's germline CDR1 is SGHAT and CDR2 FQNNGV. This CDR3 has 18 residues. The CDR3 protein is CASSLSTNTGTSTDTQYF. The CDR3 DNA sequence: TGTGCCAGCAGCTTATCTACCAACACAGGGACTAGCACAGATACGCAGTATTTT. The full variable domain, in which reference TRBV11-2 and TRBJ2-3 provide the parts outside the CDR3, is EAGVAQSPRYKIIEKRQSVAFWCNPISGHATLYWYQQILGQGPKLLIQFQNNGVVDDSQLPKDRFSAERLKGVDSTLKIQPAKLEDSAVYLCASSLSTNTGTSTDTQYFGPGTRLTVL.

Comments on this clonotype: A much larger clonotype is one base distant, so this may be a read error. The genes are TRBV6-5 and TRBJ1-4, with 7 nucleotides matching TRBD1. Germline V gives CDR1 MNHEY, CDR2 SVGAGI. The CDR3 spans 16 residues. The CDR3 DNA reads as TGTGCCAGCAGTCACTCGACGGGGACAGAAGCTGAAAAACTGTTTTTT. Its translation: CASSHSTGTEAEKLFF.

The chain joins TRBV3-1 to TRBJ1-6; no definite D call. With 4 bases removed from V and 7 bases from J, the gap between germline ends came to 17 bases. The CDR3 extends over 16 amino acids. Germline V lookup: CDR1 LGHDT, CDR2 YNNKEL (reference sequence). The CDR3 DNA sequence: TGTGCCAGCAGCCCCCCAGTCGGGTCAAGGAATTCACCCCTCCACTTT. Amino acid sequence: CASSPPVGSRNSPLHF. The full variable domain, completed using reference TRBV3-1 and TRBJ1-6, is DTAVSQTPKYLVTQMGNDKSIKCEQNLGHDTMYWYKQDSKKFLKIMFSYNNKELIINETVPNRFSPKSPDKAHLNLHINSLELGDSAVYFCASSPPVGSRNSPLHFGNGTRLTVT.

In this sample, this clonotype turned up many times. The chain couples TRBV19 to TRBJ2-2; D not resolved. The CDR3 loop spans 11 amino acids. CDR1 and CDR2 (germline): LNHDA, SQIVND (reference sequence). Deletions cut 8 bases from V and 6 bases from J, with 7 bases between. The CDR3 DNA is TGTGCCAGTGCCCAGTCCGGGGAGCTGTTTTTT. It codes for CASAQSGELFF.

This clonotype appeared a single time. A read error may explain this, as a much larger clone is one base away. This CDR3 fails to terminate in the conserved phenylalanine or tryptophan, so it likely reflects a read error. V usage is TRBV6-5 and J usage is TRBJ2-7; D may match TRBD1 or TRBD2 (6 bases each). With 3 bases removed from V and 6 bases from J, the gap between germline ends came to 12 bases. From germline, CDR1 is MNHEY and CDR2 SVGAGI. The CDR3 is 13 residues long. CDR3: CASSYGKGGEQYL. CDR3 DNA: TGTGCCAGCAGTTATGGGAAGGGGGGCGAGCAGTACCTC.

On this clonotype: A read error may explain this, as a much larger clone is one base away. The chain joins TRBV6-1 to TRBJ1-5; 8 bases agree with TRBD1. This CDR3 contains 14 residues. The trim removed 6 bases at V and 5 bases at J, leaving 6 bases unmatched. Germline V gene data show CDR1 as MNHNS and CDR2 as SASEGT. Written as DNA, the CDR3 is TGTGCCAGCAGGGCCTCAGGGGGCCATCAGCCCCAGCATTTT. Encoded protein: CASRASGGHQPQHF.

This clonotype occurred many times. The gene calls are TRBV19 and TRBJ2-1, with D possibly TRBD2 on 5 matching bases. The V end lost 2 bases, the J end lost 7 bases, and 15 bases lay between the germline ends. This CDR3 is built from 15 residues. Germline-derived CDR1 and CDR2 are LNHDA and SQIVND (reference sequence). The CDR3 region has the DNA TGTGCCAGTAGTATAACAGCGGTTCCTAATAATGAGCAGTTCTTC. It encodes CASSITAVPNNEQFF. The entire variable domain, with the rest obtained from reference TRBV19 and TRBJ2-1, is as follows: DGGITQSPKYLFRKEGQNVTLSCEQNLNHDAMYWYRQDPGQGLRLIYYSQIVNDFQKGDIAEGYSVSREKKESFPLTVTSAQKNPTAFYLCASSITAVPNNEQFFGPGTRLTVL.

This clonotype has at least ten counts. The chain carries TRBV10-2 and TRBJ2-1; D is possibly TRBD1 (6 bases). The CDR3 extends over 13 amino acids. Germline V gives CDR1 WSHSY, CDR2 SAAADI. Trimming pared 7 bases from V and 3 bases from J, leaving 10 bases between. The CDR3 region is CASTGTNYNEQFF. As DNA, the CDR3 is TGCGCCAGCACCGGGACAAACTACAATGAGCAGTTCTTC.

On this clonotype itself: A much larger clone lies one base from this, so it may be a read error. Given the absence of the conserved phenylalanine or tryptophan at the CDR3 end, a read error is likely. This chain joins TRBV9 and TRBJ2-1; D remains unclear. V dropped 0 bases and J dropped 1 base, with 2 bases sitting between them. Germline loops: CDR1 SGDLS, CDR2 YYNGEE. This CDR3 contains 13 residues. The CDR3 DNA follows: TGTGCCAGCAGCGTAGCTTCCTACAATGAGCAGTTCTCC. Translation gives CASSVASYNEQFS.

This clonotype was picked up many times. The rearrangement joins TRBV24-1 to TRBJ1-2; D uncertain. The germline V gene encodes CDR1 KGHDR and CDR2 SFDVKD. Trimming cost V 5 bases and J 4 bases, with 10 bases left between them. The CDR3 sequence is 13 residues long. CDR3 nucleotides: TGTGCCACCAGTGCAGGAGAGCGCTATGGCTACACCTTC. Protein sequence: CATSAGERYGYTF.

In its sample, this clonotype was seen many times. This rearrangement joins TRBV11-3 to TRBJ2-1; D uncertain. CDR3 length equals 15 residues. V shed 4 bases and J shed 6 bases, with 16 bases lying between them. CDR1 is SGHNT, CDR2 YENEEA, per germline. CDR3 in amino acids: CASSSSRLAGNEQFF. The CDR3 region has the DNA TGTGCCAGCAGCTCCTCCCGACTGGCCGGCAATGAGCAGTTCTTC.

This clonotype was seen only a few times. The rearrangement uses TRBV4-1 and TRBJ2-2; TRBD2 matches 12 bases. The CDR3 consists of 21 residues. V trimming: 0 bases; J trimming: 6 bases; junction bases outside the gene matches: 17. Germline CDR1 reads MGHRA; CDR2 reads YSYEKL. Here the CDR3 DNA reads TGCGCCAGCAGCCAAGAATGGGCCCGTGGACTAGCGGGAACGTCGCCCGGGGAGCTGTTTTTT. This codes for CASSQEWARGLAGTSPGELFF.